Listed below are T cell receptor beta chains from one sample, sequenced in a study of cytomegalovirus exposure and HLA in healthy donors. The method was immunoSEQ multiplex PCR; TCRdb's version includes in-frame clones alone and lacks a portion of them. The repertoire includes approximately 210,000 clones, more than 65% of them detected once, and approximately 1.4% sits in the top ten. Material for sequencing was PBMCs. The source of these receptors is a girl aged 5 to 17 in good health and CMV-seropositive. The CDR3 runs from the conserved cysteine through the conserved F or W. The order of the fields is clone size, D gene, V gene, J gene, CDR3 protein, CDR3 DNA. D genes are given only for firm matches. Size values are once, few and many counts, or a class for expanded clones, and some rows have none.

size: .
D: TRBD1
V: TRBV4-3
J: TRBJ2-2
CDR3: CASSQTTGGTGELFF
DNA: TGCGCCAGCAGCCAAACCACAGGGGGTACCGGGGAGCTGTTTTTT

size: .
D: .
V: TRBV21-1
J: TRBJ2-5
CDR3: CASSGTNQETQYF
DNA: TGTGCCAGCAGCGGGACAAACCAAGAGACCCAGTACTTC

size: once
D: .
V: TRBV20-1
J: TRBJ1-2
CDR3: CSVAPGYGYTF
DNA: TGCAGTGTTGCCCCGGGATATGGCTACACCTTC

size: few
D: TRBD1
V: TRBV10-3
J: TRBJ1-5
CDR3: CAISGTGGGQPQHF
DNA: TGTGCCATCAGCGGGACAGGGGGAGGACAGCCCCAGCATTTT

size: .
D: .
V: TRBV19
J: TRBJ2-1
CDR3: CVSSPWLPFWSYNEQFF
DNA: TGTGTCAGTAGCCCATGGCTCCCCTTTTGGTCCTACAATGAGCAGTTCTTC

size: .
D: TRBD1
V: TRBV5-6
J: TRBJ2-5
CDR3: CASSLDRGETQYF
DNA: TGTGCCAGCAGCTTGGACAGGGGAGAGACCCAGTACTTC

size: many
D: .
V: TRBV9
J: TRBJ2-1
CDR3: CASSDFKTGSYNEQFF
DNA: TGTGCCAGCAGCGACTTTAAGACTGGCTCCTACAATGAGCAGTTCTTC

size: .
D: TRBD2
V: TRBV5-1
J: TRBJ2-2
CDR3: CASSLLAGEYTGELFF
DNA: TGCGCCAGCAGCTTACTAGCGGGGGAGTACACCGGGGAGCTGTTTTTT

size: .
D: .
V: TRBV5-4
J: TRBJ2-7
CDR3: CASSFGAASYEQYF
DNA: TGTGCCAGCAGCTTCGGTGCGGCAAGCTACGAGCAGTACTTC

size: .
D: .
V: TRBV29-1
J: TRBJ2-5
CDR3: CSVRGSQETQYF
DNA: TGCAGCGTTAGAGGCAGCCAAGAGACCCAGTACTTC

size: few
D: TRBD1
V: TRBV6-5
J: TRBJ2-7
CDR3: CASSTPRTGWNEQYF
DNA: TGTGCCAGCAGTACGCCGCGGACAGGGTGGAACGAGCAGTACTTC

size: .
D: .
V: TRBV6-5
J: TRBJ2-2
CDR3: CASSYSFNREGGELFF
DNA: TGTGCCAGCAGTTACTCGTTTAACAGGGAAGGCGGGGAGCTGTTTTTT

size: .
D: TRBD2
V: TRBV7-2
J: TRBJ2-1
CDR3: CASSILTSGGVGNEQFF
DNA: TGTGCCAGCAGCATTTTGACTAGCGGGGGGGTGGGCAATGAGCAGTTCTTC

size: medium-sized
D: TRBD1
V: TRBV6-5
J: TRBJ2-1
CDR3: CASSYSPGQGVGEQFF
DNA: TGTGCCAGCAGTTACTCGCCGGGACAGGGCGTGGGGGAGCAGTTCTTC

size: once
D: TRBD1
V: TRBV2
J: TRBJ2-1
CDR3: CASFSLRDSPNNEQFF
DNA: TGTGCCAGCTTTTCCCTCCGGGACAGCCCAAACAATGAGCAGTTCTTC

size: .
D: .
V: TRBV2
J: TRBJ2-3
CDR3: CASGGLHSTDTQYF
DNA: TGTGCCAGCGGAGGACTGCACAGCACAGATACGCAGTATTTT

size: .
D: .
V: TRBV6-5
J: TRBJ1-4
CDR3: CASSSPPTGRNEKLFF
DNA: TGTGCCAGCAGTTCCCCTCCGACGGGTCGTAATGAAAAACTGTTTTTT

size: .
D: TRBD2
V: TRBV2
J: TRBJ2-1
CDR3: CASSGGGGGYEQFF
DNA: TGTGCCAGCAGCGGGGGCGGGGGGGGCTATGAGCAGTTCTTC

size: few
D: TRBD2
V: TRBV7-9
J: TRBJ2-2
CDR3: CASTNGAGGANTGELFF
DNA: TGTGCCAGCACAAATGGAGCGGGGGGCGCTAACACCGGGGAGCTGTTTTTT

size: .
D: .
V: TRBV6-1
J: TRBJ2-2
CDR3: CASIGVPGELFF
DNA: TGTGCCAGCATAGGGGTGCCCGGGGAGCTGTTTTTT

size: .
D: TRBD1
V: TRBV6-5
J: TRBJ2-7
CDR3: CASSLDRGEQYF
DNA: TGTGCCAGCAGCCTCGACAGGGGAGAGCAGTACTTC

size: few
D: .
V: TRBV11-3
J: TRBJ2-1
CDR3: CASSPGLSTVHNEQFF
DNA: TGTGCCAGCAGCCCCGGACTCTCAACGGTGCACAATGAGCAGTTCTTC

size: .
D: .
V: TRBV5-1
J: TRBJ2-3
CDR3: CASSLEGKGTDTQYF
DNA: TGCGCCAGCAGCTTGGAGGGGAAGGGGACAGATACGCAGTATTTT

size: .
D: TRBD1
V: TRBV5-4
J: TRBJ1-4
CDR3: CASSDGQGTNEKLFF
DNA: TGTGCCAGCAGCGATGGACAGGGGACTAATGAAAAACTGTTTTTT

size: .
D: TRBD2
V: TRBV4-1
J: TRBJ2-3
CDR3: CASSPAGGPDTQYF
DNA: TGCGCCAGCAGCCCAGCGGGGGGGCCAGATACGCAGTATTTT

size: .
D: .
V: TRBV25-1
J: TRBJ1-1
CDR3: CASSEFKGQDTEAFF
DNA: TGTGCCAGCAGTGAATTTAAGGGACAAGACACTGAAGCTTTCTTT

size: .
D: .
V: TRBV9
J: TRBJ2-2
CDR3: CASSRAGDTGELFF
DNA: TGTGCCAGCAGCCGAGCAGGGGACACCGGGGAGCTGTTTTTT

size: .
D: .
V: TRBV4-1
J: TRBJ2-7
CDR3: CASSQGVTAFQYF
DNA: TGCGCCAGCAGCCAAGGAGTTACCGCGTTTCAGTACTTC

size: .
D: .
V: TRBV19
J: TRBJ1-6
CDR3: CASTPFSGGAPLHF
DNA: TGTGCCAGTACCCCGTTCTCAGGCGGGGCACCCCTCCACTTT

size: .
D: .
V: TRBV11-3
J: TRBJ1-4
CDR3: CASSHVQASEKLFF
DNA: TGTGCCAGCAGCCACGTACAGGCGAGTGAAAAACTGTTTTTT

size: .
D: TRBD2
V: TRBV7-2
J: TRBJ2-1
CDR3: CASSLALAGGEQFF
DNA: TGTGCCAGCAGCTTAGCCCTAGCGGGGGGTGAGCAGTTCTTC

size: .
D: .
V: TRBV7-6
J: TRBJ1-1
CDR3: CASGQPNTEAFF
DNA: TGTGCCAGCGGACAACCGAACACTGAAGCTTTCTTT

size: .
D: .
V: TRBV18
J: TRBJ1-1
CDR3: CASSPQGRGTEAFF
DNA: TGTGCCAGCTCACCACAGGGGAGGGGCACTGAAGCTTTCTTT

size: .
D: .
V: TRBV6-5
J: TRBJ2-1
CDR3: CASSLLNEQFF
DNA: TGTGCCAGCAGTCTTCTCAATGAGCAGTTCTTC

size: .
D: .
V: TRBV11-3
J: TRBJ2-7
CDR3: CASSLSSEQGIRLSYEQYF
DNA: TGTGCCAGCAGCTTATCCTCTGAACAGGGTATAAGGTTGAGCTACGAGCAGTACTTC

size: .
D: TRBD1
V: TRBV4-2
J: TRBJ1-1
CDR3: CASSQPGTVDTEAFF
DNA: TGTGCCAGCAGCCAACCAGGGACAGTCGACACTGAAGCTTTCTTT

size: once
D: .
V: TRBV7-2
J: TRBJ1-3
CDR3: CASSPRGGSGNTIYF
DNA: TGTGCCAGCAGCCCACGGGGGGGCTCTGGAAACACCATATATTTT

size: .
D: TRBD1
V: TRBV15
J: TRBJ1-3
CDR3: CATSRVGQGAAGNTIYF
DNA: TGTGCCACCAGCAGAGTGGGACAGGGGGCGGCTGGAAACACCATATATTTT

size: .
D: .
V: TRBV29-1
J: TRBJ1-5
CDR3: CSAGGSSNQPQHF
DNA: TGCAGCGCCGGGGGATCGAGCAATCAGCCCCAGCATTTT

size: .
D: .
V: TRBV7-2
J: TRBJ1-2
CDR3: CATKSGSNLGYTF
DNA: TGTGCCACTAAGTCGGGGTCAAATTTAGGCTACACCTTC

size: .
D: TRBD1
V: TRBV6-1
J: TRBJ2-5
CDR3: CASKDGQGWETQYF
DNA: TGTGCCAGCAAGGATGGACAGGGCTGGGAGACCCAGTACTTC

size: .
D: .
V: TRBV14
J: TRBJ1-1
CDR3: CASSQERGITEAFF
DNA: TGTGCCAGCAGCCAAGAAAGGGGCATAACTGAAGCTTTCTTT

size: few
D: TRBD1
V: TRBV27
J: TRBJ2-7
CDR3: CASSLLTGNEQYF
DNA: TGTGCCAGCAGTTTATTGACAGGGAACGAGCAGTACTTC

size: .
D: .
V: TRBV10-1
J: TRBJ1-5
CDR3: CASSASLAGVQHF
DNA: TGCGCCAGCAGTGCTTCTCTCGCGGGGGTCCAGCATTTT

size: .
D: .
V: TRBV6-5
J: TRBJ2-7
CDR3: CASSLTSSYEQYF
DNA: TGTGCCAGCAGTCTAACTAGCTCCTACGAGCAGTACTTC

size: .
D: TRBD2
V: TRBV9
J: TRBJ2-7
CDR3: CASSGLAGTPYEQYF
DNA: TGTGCCAGCAGCGGATTAGCGGGGACTCCCTACGAGCAGTACTTC

size: .
D: .
V: TRBV14
J: TRBJ1-6
CDR3: CASSLHGGTYNSPLHF
DNA: TGTGCCAGCAGCCTCCACGGGGGAACCTATAATTCACCCCTCCACTTT

size: .
D: .
V: TRBV2
J: TRBJ2-7
CDR3: CASSVNRPYEQYF
DNA: TGTGCCAGCAGTGTTAACAGACCCTACGAGCAGTACTTC

size: .
D: .
V: TRBV11-2
J: TRBJ2-7
CDR3: CASSPPPGSYEQYF
DNA: TGTGCCAGCAGCCCCCCGCCCGGGTCCTACGAGCAGTACTTC

size: few
D: .
V: TRBV14
J: TRBJ1-2
CDR3: CASSQDFGTDPGGGNYGYTF
DNA: TGTGCCAGCAGCCAAGATTTTGGGACCGACCCCGGGGGGGGAAACTATGGCTACACCTTC

size: once
D: .
V: TRBV7-9
J: TRBJ1-1
CDR3: CASSLEEGRAEAFF
DNA: TGTGCCAGCAGCCTTGAGGAGGGTAGGGCTGAAGCTTTCTTT

size: few
D: TRBD1
V: TRBV29-1
J: TRBJ1-3
CDR3: CSAQTGTGNTIYF
DNA: TGCAGCGCCCAGACAGGGACCGGAAACACCATATATTTT

size: .
D: .
V: TRBV19
J: TRBJ1-6
CDR3: CASSIQGRSYNSPLHF
DNA: TGTGCCAGTAGTATTCAGGGCCGCTCCTATAATTCACCCCTCCACTTT